This is a list of T cell receptor beta chains from one sample in a study of Graves' ophthalmopathy and Graves' hyperthyroidism. MiXCR was run by TCRdb on the multiplex PCR reads, yielding one entry per CDR3 protein. The table includes about 700,000 distinct CDR3 sequences, roughly 40% detected once. The sample taken for sequencing was peripheral blood. Every receptor here comes from an adult man with Graves' ophthalmopathy. CDR3s leave out the opening cysteine and the closing phenylalanine or tryptophan.

V gene,J gene,CDR3 protein
TRBV20-1,TRBJ2-5,SARGRARGEGTQETQY
TRBV15,TRBJ2-1,ATSRDSLYEQF
TRBV3-1,TRBJ1-1,ASSDGQPVHTEAF
TRBV7-9,TRBJ1-2,ASSFPAAYGYT
TRBV19,TRBJ2-7,ASSRPGQGLYEQY
TRBV2,TRBJ1-5,ASSGTGFGQPQH
TRBV4-1,TRBJ1-3,ASSQQDRGNTIY
TRBV25-1,TRBJ2-2,ASSQTRPGELF
TRBV29-1,TRBJ1-1,SVGDSGLDTEAF
TRBV12-3/TRBV12-4,TRBJ2-2,ASRSSVGTGELF
TRBV7-9,TRBJ2-7,ASSSNLPGATYEQY
TRBV11-2,TRBJ2-7,ASSPRQGVIYEQY
TRBV9,TRBJ2-2,ASSGSWTANTGELF
TRBV20-1,TRBJ1-6,SARVRRGYSALH
TRBV2,TRBJ2-5,ASSVGTSGQETQY
TRBV6-1,TRBJ1-1,ASRDLGDTEAF
TRBV5-6,TRBJ1-2,ASSRIGYGYT
TRBV19,TRBJ2-5,ASSIGDRQETQY
TRBV2,TRBJ1-4,ASSYYRATNEKLF
TRBV19,TRBJ2-5,ACSIRPQETQY
TRBV25-1,TRBJ2-7,ASSQEGGGGEQY
TRBV20-1,TRBJ1-3,SASLQGTGNTIY
TRBV7-9,TRBJ2-7,ASGWAQGSGEQY
TRBV10-3,TRBJ1-5,ASRGFGQGVGQPQH
TRBV7-2,TRBJ1-1,ASSLSGAGGTEAF
TRBV7-8,TRBJ1-1,ASSLGYRQNTEAF
TRBV11-2,TRBJ2-3,ASSWEGYTDTQY
TRBV7-2,TRBJ2-7,ASSLLGVYEQY
TRBV15,TRBJ1-6,ATSREVIGVSSPLH
TRBV7-9,TRBJ2-2,ASSLRGPHTGELF